This T cell receptor (beta chain) was identified during a study of shared clonotypes between healthy human individuals. Turning to the study itself: The study used three CD4 naive, three CD4 memory, two CD8 naive and one CD8 memory plate per donor. Study observations and caveats: Naive subsets generally exceeded memory subsets in estimated richness. Generation probability values for non-shared clonotypes were lower than those for clonotypes shared by all four donors.

Germline V gene data show CDR1 as SNHLY and CDR2 as FYNNEI. This CDR3 is 14 amino acids long. The V and J ends lost 7 bases and 4 bases, in that order; junction bases with no gene match: 6. Concerning this clone itself: Its specificity is unknown.

Genomic DNA of each subset was evenly split across several immunoSEQ plates. Libraries were prepared by immunoSEQ multiplex PCR; TCRdb keeps only in-frame clonotypes and omits some of them. The sample consists of approximately 840,000 clones, 96% of them appearing once. CD8 cells regarded as naive lacked CD45RO, were positively chosen for CCR7, and omitted terminally differentiated effector memory CD45RA+ cells. Material: naive CD8+ T cells sorted from blood. This clonotype originated in a man between 25 and 39 years old in good health. This chain uses TRBV2 with TRBJ2-1; 8 nucleotides align to TRBD1. This chain's CDR3 is CASTTGEAYNEQFF. The DNA of the CDR3 is TGTGCCAGCACGACAGGGGAGGCTTACAATGAGCAGTTCTTC.